Following are 18 T cell receptor beta chains from one sample sequenced in a study of cytomegalovirus exposure and HLA in healthy donors. PCR used 60 Vbeta primers and 13 Jbeta primers. Generated by immunoSEQ multiplex PCR, the TCRdb table keeps only in-frame clones and is missing some. The sample carries hundreds of thousands of clones, approximately 70% recorded once. What was sequenced was PBMCs. Source of these receptors: a man between 35 and 55 years old in good health and CMV-seropositive.

V usage is TRBV11-3 and J usage is TRBJ1-1; 8 bases match TRBD1. The junction had 12 bases not matched to a gene; V was cut back by 5 bases and J by 4 bases. The germline gives CDR1 SGHNT, CDR2 YENEEA. This CDR3 comprises 16 residues. In nucleotides, the CDR3 is TGTGCCAGCAGCCCCGGGACAGGATATGGGAGCACTGAAGCTTTCTTT. Its translation: CASSPGTGYGSTEAFF.

The chain links TRBV10-3 to TRBJ2-7; tentatively, D is TRBD2 (5 bases). The V end was cut by 0 bases, the J end by 0 bases, with 18 bases between. The germline gives CDR1 ENHRY, CDR2 SYGVKD. This CDR3 has 18 amino acids. The chain's CDR3 is CAISESGGGSLSSYEQYF. In DNA form, the CDR3 reads TGTGCCATCAGTGAGTCAGGAGGTGGAAGCTTAAGCTCCTACGAGCAGTACTTC.

As to this clone: Other DNA sequences of this sample code for an identical CDR3. This chain uses TRBV5-1 with TRBJ1-4; 7 bases are a match to TRBD1. V dropped 0 bases and J dropped 5; count of bases not matched to a gene: 4. The CDR3 runs to 15 residues. Germline assignment: CDR1 SGHRS and CDR2 YFSETQ. In nucleotides, the CDR3 is TGCGCCAGCAGCTTGGGACAGGGAAGGAATGAAAAACTGTTTTTT. This translates into CASSLGQGRNEKLFF.

The chain uses TRBV29-1 and TRBJ2-1; no firm D call. Germline loops: CDR1 SQVTM, CDR2 ANQGSEA. The CDR3 has 14 amino acids. The V end lost 1 base, the J end lost 7 bases, and 14 bases lay between the germline ends. The CDR3 DNA reads TGCAGCGTTGAAGGACCGAACCACGGGAATGAGCAGTTCTTC. This encodes CSVEGPNHGNEQFF.

CDR3 sequence: CASSLRQGLLNSPLHF. In DNA form, the CDR3 reads TGTGCCAGCAGCCTCCGACAGGGACTCCTTAATTCACCCCTCCACTTT. This chain uses TRBV11-2 with TRBJ1-6, with TRBD1 matching over 7 bases. CDR3 length: 16 amino acids. Germline V lookup: CDR1 SGHAT, CDR2 FQNNGV. The V segment lost 5 bases and the J segment 6 bases; nucleotides outside the gene matches: 10.

V is TRBV6-5 and J is TRBJ1-6; TRBD1 aligns across 9 bases. The CDR3 has 13 residues. Per the germline V gene, CDR1 is MNHEY and CDR2 is SVGAGI. The trim removed 4 bases at V and 9 bases at J, leaving 1 base unmatched. CDR3 sequence: CASSSGQGSPLHF. DNA for the CDR3: TGTGCCAGCAGTTCGGGACAGGGTTCACCCCTCCACTTT.

V usage is TRBV7-2 and J usage is TRBJ2-7, with a possible D match to TRBD2 (6 bases). V was trimmed by 3 bases and J by 0 bases, leaving 18 bases between them. The CDR3 has 17 amino acids. Germline CDR1 and CDR2: SGHTA and FQGNSA. CDR3 nucleotide sequence: TGTGCCAGCAGCTTCTATGGAGGGGCCGACACCTCCTACGAGCAGTACTTC. Translating it yields CASSFYGGADTSYEQYF.

The rearrangement links TRBV6-5 to TRBJ2-7; 8 nucleotides match TRBD1. In germline, CDR1 is MNHEY, CDR2 SVGAGI. The J segment lost 5 bases and the V segment lost 5 bases, leaving 5 bases of the junction unmatched. This CDR3 has 13 amino acids. The CDR3 nucleotides read TGTGCCAGCAGTCCGGACAGGGCAAACGAGCAGTACTTC. This gives the protein CASSPDRANEQYF.

The table lists this clone with a few counts. The CDR3: CASSRNPREGTEAFF. DNA for the CDR3: TGTGCCAGCTCACGAAATCCTCGGGAGGGGACTGAAGCTTTCTTT. V and J are TRBV18 and TRBJ1-1; weak D call: TRBD1 (5 bases). From germline, CDR1 is KGHSH and CDR2 LQKENI. Trimming shortened V by 4 bases and J by 5 bases, and 17 bases separated the two germline ends. This CDR3 is built from 15 residues. Full variable domain (remainder filled in from reference TRBV18 and TRBJ1-1): NAGVMQNPRHLVRRRGQEARLRCSPMKGHSHVYWYRQLPEEGLKFMVYLQKENIIDESGMPKERFSAEFPKEGPSILRIQQVVRGDSAAYFCASSRNPREGTEAFFGQGTRLTVV.

The chain carries TRBV5-8 and TRBJ2-3; possible D gene TRBD1, 6 bases. Germline lookup yields CDR1 SGHTS and CDR2 YDEGEE. This CDR3 contains 16 residues. V was trimmed by 2 bases and J by 4 bases, leaving 17 bases between them. The CDR3 coding sequence is TGTGCCAGCAGCTTCCTCCTGGCACAGGGCGCAGATACGCAGTATTTT. It codes for CASSFLLAQGADTQYF.

In its sample, this clone was seen a few times. This chain uses TRBV28 with TRBJ1-1; 7 bases fit TRBD1. V dropped 4 bases and J dropped 11; count of bases not matched to a gene: 13. The CDR3 extends over 14 amino acids. Germline assignment: CDR1 MDHEN and CDR2 SYDVKM. The CDR3 DNA follows: TGTGCCAGCAGTTCACCGGGACAGCCCCTTGTGGCTTTCTTT. It encodes CASSSPGQPLVAFF. The variable domain in full, with the rest retrieved from reference TRBV28 and TRBJ1-1, is DVKVTQSSRYLVKRTGEKVFLECVQDMDHENMFWYRQDPGLGLRLIYFSYDVKMKEKGDIPEGYSVSREKKERFSLILESASTNQTSMYLCASSSPGQPLVAFFGQGTRLTVV.

The chain uses TRBV5-4 and TRBJ2-5; weak D call: TRBD2 (6 bases). CDR3 length equals 15 residues. Germline V CDR1 and CDR2: SGHNT, YYREEE (reference sequence). The V end was cut by 7 bases, the J end by 5 bases, with 21 bases between. Here the CDR3 DNA reads TGTGCCAGCGGACTGCGGGATCCCGGAGGCGAGACCCAGTACTTC. Protein: CASGLRDPGGETQYF.

Remarks on this clone: Compared with germline, one end of the junction differs, possibly owing to a read error. This chain links TRBV5-6 with TRBJ1-2; 10 nucleotides line up with TRBD1. The CDR3 contains 15 residues. CDR1 SGHDT and CDR2 YYEEEE come from the germline V gene. The CDR3 coding sequence is TGTGCCAGCAGCCCCGTGGGGACAGGGGAAAATGGCCACACCTTC. Protein: CASSPVGTGENGHTF.

The chain uses TRBV18 and TRBJ2-2, with TRBD1 identical over 12 bases. The V segment lost 3 bases and the J segment 7 bases; nucleotides outside the gene matches: 9. Germline lookup yields CDR1 KGHSH and CDR2 LQKENI. This CDR3 is built from 17 residues. Here the CDR3 reads CASSPPGQGAVLGELFF. CDR3 in DNA: TGTGCCAGCTCACCTCCGGGACAGGGGGCAGTACTCGGGGAGCTGTTTTTT.

This clone was found a few times. The V gene is TRBV5-1, the J gene TRBJ2-5; D may be TRBD2 (7 bases). The V gene lost 5 bases and the J gene lost 2 bases, with 16 bases spanning the gap. Per the germline V gene, CDR1 is SGHRS and CDR2 is YFSETQ. The CDR3 is 15 amino acids. The CDR3 reads CASRVGGGEQETQYF. DNA of the CDR3: TGCGCCAGCAGAGTAGGGGGGGGCGAACAAGAGACCCAGTACTTC.

Written as DNA, the CDR3 is TGTGCCAGCAGTGAACGGCAGGGAAATTACAATGAGCAGTTCTTC. Its translation: CASSERQGNYNEQFF. This chain joins TRBV2 and TRBJ2-1; a weak D match, TRBD1 (5 bases). Trimming cost V 2 bases and J 4 bases, with 12 bases left between them. The CDR3 totals 15 residues. CDR1 SNHLY and CDR2 FYNNEI come from the germline V gene.

This clone was seen a few times. The genes are TRBV28 and TRBJ2-7, with TRBD1 as a possible D gene (6 bases). Germline V gene lookup returns CDR1 MDHEN and CDR2 SYDVKM. The CDR3 is 14 residues long. The V end was cut by 6 bases, the J end by 7 bases, with 19 bases between. The CDR3 coding sequence is TGTGCCAGCAGCTCCCGACAGGCGTTGTATGAGCAGTACTTC. Residues: CASSSRQALYEQYF.

This clone was seen only a few times. V usage is TRBV4-1 and J usage is TRBJ2-7, with TRBD2 matching over 8 bases. Germline V CDR1 and CDR2: MGHRA, YSYEKL. J lost 5 bases, V lost 5 bases, and 11 bases had no gene match. The CDR3 covers 15 residues. The CDR3 here is CASSLRHSGGDEQYF. The CDR3 DNA reads TGCGCCAGCAGCTTACGACACTCGGGAGGGGACGAGCAGTACTTC.